Each of the 30 T cell receptor beta chains below was sequenced from the same sample in a study of blood T cell repertoires in COVID-19. Sequencing used immunoSEQ multiplex PCR; TCRdb keeps in-frame clones, though not all of them. The profile shows over 150,000 clones, around 81% of them singletons. Sequenced material: PBMCs or T cells enriched from blood (not recorded which). The receptors originated from a man aged 35 to 55 who had recovered from COVID-19.

The V call is TRBV7-8, the J call TRBJ1-2, with 8 positions matching TRBD1. Per the germline V gene, CDR1 is SGHVS and CDR2 is FQNEAQ. Trimming took 3 bases from V and 5 from J; bases not matched to a gene: 5. This CDR3 comprises 14 residues. The CDR3 DNA sequence: TGTGCCAGCAGCTTTGAGGGACAGGCATATGGCTACACCTTC. This gives the protein CASSFEGQAYGYTF.

This rearrangement joins TRBV3-1 (or the pseudogene TRBV3-2) to TRBJ1-6, with TRBD1 as a possible D gene (5 bases). The germline CDR1 and CDR2 sequences are LGHDT and YNNKEL (reference sequence). V dropped 0 bases and J dropped 7 bases, with 13 bases sitting between them. This CDR3 is built from 16 residues. CDR3 loop: CASSQERGRGNSPLHF. CDR3 DNA sequence: TGTGCCAGCAGCCAAGAAAGAGGACGGGGGAATTCACCCCTCCACTTT.

This chain connects TRBV12-3 or TRBV12-4 to TRBJ1-1; possibly TRBD1 for D (6 bases). The CDR3 has 13 residues. Trimming shortened V by 6 bases and J by 3 bases, and 11 bases separated the two germline ends. CDR3 protein: CASRSQGYTEAFF. The CDR3 bases are TGTGCCAGCAGGAGTCAGGGGTACACTGAAGCTTTCTTT.

The rearrangement uses TRBV7-8 and TRBJ2-5, with D maybe TRBD1 (5 bases). This CDR3 has 15 residues. Germline lookup yields CDR1 SGHVS and CDR2 FQNEAQ. Trimming left V 4 bases short and J 0 bases short, with 12 bases between. CDR3 in amino acids: CASSWGPRDQETQYF. The CDR3 DNA reads as TGTGCCAGCAGCTGGGGCCCCAGGGACCAAGAGACCCAGTACTTC.

The chain has TRBV6-5 and TRBJ1-2; D possibly corresponds to TRBD1 (6 bases). Trimming removed 8 bases at V and 5 bases at J, with 12 bases between. Germline CDR1 reads MNHEY; CDR2 reads SVGAGI. This CDR3 contains 12 residues. The CDR3, as DNA: TGTGCCAGCCAAATACAGGGATATGGCTACACCTTC. Its protein product is CASQIQGYGYTF.

This rearrangement joins TRBV5-6 to TRBJ1-5; D not resolved. CDR3 length equals 15 residues. V was pared by 5 bases and J by 8 bases, with 20 bases between. The germline V gene encodes CDR1 SGHDT and CDR2 YYEEEE. For the CDR3, the DNA is TGTGCCAGCAGTCTCAGAACCGGGGTCTACGAGCCCCAGCATTTT. Translated: CASSLRTGVYEPQHF.

As DNA, the CDR3 is TGTGCCAGCAGTTTGCTACAGCTCAATCAGCCCCAGCATTTT. Translation: CASSLLQLNQPQHF. This chain connects TRBV28 to TRBJ1-5; D gene uncertain. CDR1 is MDHEN and CDR2 is SYDVKM in the germline V gene. V shed 3 bases and J shed 3 bases, with 9 bases lying between them. This CDR3 region has 14 residues.

Turning to this clone: The sample holds other DNA sequences that translate to the same CDR3. Here the CDR3 DNA reads TGTGCCAGCAGCTCCCCCGCGGGGGGTTACAATGAGCAGTTCTTC. This translates into CASSSPAGGYNEQFF. The rearrangement joins TRBV7-9 to TRBJ2-1; TRBD2 matches at 8 bases. Per the germline V gene, CDR1 is SEHNR and CDR2 is FQNEAQ (reference sequence). The trim removed 4 bases at V and 4 bases at J, leaving 6 bases unmatched. The length of the CDR3 is 15 residues.

V and J are TRBV12-3 or TRBV12-4 and TRBJ1-4; the D gene is possibly TRBD1 (6 bases). The V and J ends lost 2 bases and 17 bases respectively, with 18 bases between them. The CDR3 covers 13 residues. For the CDR3, the DNA is TGTGCCAGCAGTTTATCTAAGAGTACAGGGTCCTTTTTT. It specifies CASSLSKSTGSFF.

This clone was counted once. The chain uses TRBV11-3 and TRBJ2-5; 9 bases match TRBD2. J was trimmed by 2 bases and V by 1 base; bases with no gene match: 8. This CDR3 spans 17 amino acids. Germline CDR1 SGHNT, CDR2 YENEEA. CDR3 DNA: TGTGCCAGCAGCTTAGGGAATAGCGGGGGAACACAAGAGACCCAGTACTTC. Protein: CASSLGNSGGTQETQYF.

J is TRBJ2-2 and V is TRBV21-1; the DNA was not compared with TRBD1, the D call given in the table. TRBV21-1 is listed as a pseudogene. The CDR3 covers 18 residues. Here the CDR3 reads CASSKGQGSPLNTGELFF. Here the CDR3 DNA reads TGTGCCAGCAGCAAAGGACAGGGGTCACCACTGAACACCGGGGAGCTGTTTTTT.

The chain has TRBV7-8 and TRBJ2-7; 9 bases map to TRBD2. The CDR3 is 19 amino acids. V shed 1 base, J shed 1 base, and the junction held 14 bases outside the gene matches. Per the germline V gene, CDR1 is SGHVS and CDR2 is FQNEAQ. The CDR3 sequence: CASSLDFRPGSGGSYEQYF. The DNA for the CDR3 is TGTGCCAGCAGCTTAGATTTTAGGCCAGGAAGCGGGGGGTCCTACGAGCAGTACTTC.

The chain links TRBV5-1 to TRBJ2-2; 7 bases align to TRBD1. This CDR3 is built from 16 residues. Germline V gives CDR1 SGHRS, CDR2 YFSETQ. V lost 0 bases, J lost 5 bases, and 7 bases stayed unmatched. The CDR3 DNA reads as TGCGCCAGCAGCTTGGTGGGCAGGGGGAGAACCGGGGAGCTGTTTTTT. This translates into CASSLVGRGRTGELFF.

The chain combines TRBV30 with TRBJ2-2; a weak D match, TRBD1 (6 bases). V lost 1 base and J lost 3, with 12 bases in between. Germline assignment: CDR1 GTSNPN and CDR2 SVGIG (reference sequence). This CDR3 comprises 15 residues. Here the CDR3 DNA reads TGTGCCTGGAGTGCAGGGGTAGGTTACACCGGGGAGCTGTTTTTT. Its protein is CAWSAGVGYTGELFF.

V and J are TRBV4-3 and TRBJ2-1; TRBD2 matches 9 bases. The germline gives CDR1 LGHNA, CDR2 YSLEER. V gave up 1 base and J gave up 7 bases; unmatched junction bases: 8. This CDR3 spans 16 amino acids. DNA for the CDR3: TGCGCCAGCAGCCAAGCGCCGGCGGGGGGGTCTAATGAGCAGTTCTTC. Its translation: CASSQAPAGGSNEQFF.

V is TRBV5-8 and J is TRBJ2-1; 10 bases fit TRBD1. Trimming cost V 3 bases and J 6 bases; bases outside gene matches: 6. The CDR3 is 15 amino acids. Germline assignment: CDR1 SGHTS and CDR2 YDEGEE. In DNA, the CDR3 is TGTGCCAGCAGCTATGACAGGGGGCGTTTCAATGAGCAGTTCTTC. Amino acid sequence: CASSYDRGRFNEQFF.

The V gene is TRBV12-3 or TRBV12-4, the J gene TRBJ2-7, with D perhaps TRBD1 (5 bases). V was trimmed by 2 bases and J by 5 bases, leaving 10 bases between them. The CDR3 has 13 amino acids. In DNA, the CDR3 is TGTGCCAGCAGTTTATCCAGGGCCAACGAGCAGTACTTC. Protein product: CASSLSRANEQYF.

The CDR3 reads CASSYRDSSYEQYF. CDR3 DNA: TGTGCCAGCAGTTACCGGGACAGCTCCTACGAGCAGTACTTC. V and J are TRBV6-5 and TRBJ2-7; TRBD1 matches 7 bases. The V and J ends lost 2 bases and 0 bases, in that order; junction bases with no gene match: 1. This CDR3 region has 14 residues. Germline CDR1 is MNHEY and CDR2 is SVGAGI.

Comment on this clone: Other DNA sequences in the same sample also yield this CDR3. The chain carries TRBV3-1 (or the pseudogene TRBV3-2) and TRBJ1-1; perhaps TRBD1 as D (5 bases). Germline V gene lookup returns CDR1 LGHDT and CDR2 YNNKEL (reference sequence). The CDR3 is 11 amino acids. V lost 3 bases and J lost 8, with 7 bases in between. CDR3 sequence (DNA): TGTGCCAGCAGCCAGACAGACGAAGCTTTCTTT. This gives the protein CASSQTDEAFF.

The V and J genes are TRBV7-9 and TRBJ1-1; 8 bases match TRBD1. CDR1 and CDR2 (germline): SEHNR, FQNEAQ (reference sequence). The trim removed 0 bases at V and 5 bases at J, leaving 11 bases unmatched. There are 17 residues in the CDR3. CDR3 nucleotides: TGTGCCAGCAGCTTAGCCGTCAGGGGGCTTCTGAGAACTGAAGCTTTCTTT. Amino acid sequence: CASSLAVRGLLRTEAFF.

The J gene is TRBJ1-1, the V gene TRBV5-1; maybe TRBD1 (5 bases). V was shortened by 4 bases and J by 5 bases, with 18 bases between the two germline ends. CDR1 is SGHRS and CDR2 is YFSETQ in the germline V gene. The CDR3 consists of 15 residues. The CDR3 nucleotides are TGCGCCAGCAGCCTCGAAGCCCTTGCAGGGACTGAAGCTTTCTTT. This translates into CASSLEALAGTEAFF.

The rearrangement uses TRBV10-3 and TRBJ1-5; D gene uncertain. This CDR3 comprises 16 residues. Trimming took 0 bases from V and 3 from J, leaving 12 bases between them. Germline-derived CDR1 and CDR2 are ENHRY and SYGVKD. Written as DNA, the CDR3 is TGTGCCATCAGTGAGTCTGGGAGTCTTTCCAATCAGCCCCAGCATTTT. Its translation: CAISESGSLSNQPQHF.

V usage is TRBV4-1 and J usage is TRBJ1-2, with TRBD1 matching over 7 bases. From germline, CDR1 is MGHRA and CDR2 YSYEKL. CDR3 length: 16 residues. V gave up 6 bases and J gave up 0 bases; unmatched junction bases: 10. CDR3 nucleotides: TGCGCCAGCAGTCAAACCGGGACAGCGCCTAACTATGGCTACACCTTC. This encodes CASSQTGTAPNYGYTF.

This clone has a single count. This sequence joins TRBV10-1 and TRBJ1-2; the D gene is possibly TRBD1 (5 bases). The CDR3 sequence is 15 residues long. CDR1 and CDR2 (germline): WNHNN, SYGVQD (reference sequence). V was clipped by 6 bases and J by 2 bases, with 16 bases between them. The CDR3 bases are TGCGCCAGCAGGAAGGTGGTCCGGGGGAACTATGGCTACACCTTC. Amino acid sequence: CASRKVVRGNYGYTF.

As DNA, the CDR3 is TGTGCCATCAGTTCCGGGGGGCCCCAGCATTTT. Translation gives CAISSGGPQHF. This chain joins TRBV10-3 and TRBJ1-5, with a tentative D call TRBD1 (5 bases). Trimming left V 5 bases short and J 9 bases short, with 8 bases between. The CDR3 consists of 11 residues. From germline, CDR1 is ENHRY and CDR2 SYGVKD.

The chain combines TRBV6-2 or TRBV6-3 with TRBJ2-3; a possible D gene is TRBD2 (6 bases). V shed 2 bases and J shed 2 bases, with 14 bases lying between them. The CDR3 extends over 16 amino acids. The germline V gene encodes CDR1 MNHEY and CDR2 SVGEGT. CDR3 in amino acids: CASSYGWRRDTDTQYF. DNA for the CDR3: TGTGCCAGCAGTTACGGGTGGAGGCGGGACACAGATACGCAGTATTTT.

The rearrangement links TRBV24-1 to TRBJ1-1, with D perhaps TRBD1 (5 bases). The CDR3 covers 16 residues. Trimming cost V 6 bases and J 4 bases, with 20 bases left between them. Germline CDR1 reads KGHDR; CDR2 reads SFDVKD. The CDR3 bases are TGTGCCACCAGTTACCTACCAGGGCTCCTCCGCACTGAAGCTTTCTTT. Translation: CATSYLPGLLRTEAFF.

This clone was seen once. The chain carries TRBV7-6 and TRBJ1-4; 9 bases match TRBD1. The CDR3 is made up of 15 amino acids. CDR1 SGHVS and CDR2 FNYEAQ come from the germline V gene. J gave up 7 bases and V 3 bases, and 6 bases lay outside the gene matches. This CDR3 is CASSLGDRVVEKLFF. The CDR3 DNA sequence: TGTGCCAGCAGCTTGGGGGACAGGGTTGTTGAAAAACTGTTTTTT. The full variable domain, completed using reference TRBV7-6 and TRBJ1-4, is GAGVSQSPRYKVTKRGQDVALRCDPISGHVSLYWYRQALGQGPEFLTYFNYEAQQDKSGLPNDRFSAERPEGSISTLTIQRTEQRDSAMYRCASSLGDRVVEKLFFGSGTQLSVL.

The chain couples TRBV6-5 to TRBJ1-5; 8 bases line up with TRBD1. The length of the CDR3 is 16 residues. V gave up 4 bases and J gave up 4 bases; unmatched junction bases: 9. CDR1 is MNHEY, CDR2 SVGAGI, per germline. The CDR3 nucleotides are TGTGCCAGCAGTTCCCTCCGGGGACAGGTAAATCAGCCCCAGCATTTT. This encodes CASSSLRGQVNQPQHF.

The chain is built from TRBV5-6 and TRBJ1-5; TRBD1 is a possible D gene (5 bases). V dropped 4 bases and J dropped 4 bases, with 9 bases sitting between them. The CDR3 sequence is 13 residues long. Germline V CDR1 and CDR2: SGHDT, YYEEEE. This CDR3 is CASSTGSNQPQHF. CDR3 bases: TGTGCCAGCAGCACAGGATCTAATCAGCCCCAGCATTTT.